Presented here are 20 T cell receptor beta chains from one specimen sequenced in a study of cytomegalovirus exposure and HLA in healthy donors. Vbeta (60) and Jbeta (13) primers were used in the PCR. Only in-frame clones appear in the TCRdb table, and some are missing; sequencing was by immunoSEQ multiplex PCR. The sample contains 75,000 to 80,000 clones, around 80% of which appear only once. The sample taken for sequencing was PBMCs. Receptors originate from a male donor in good health and CMV-seronegative.

This rearrangement joins TRBV18 to TRBJ2-2; D might be TRBD1 (5 bases). Germline values: CDR1 KGHSH, CDR2 LQKENI. The CDR3 loop spans 14 amino acids. Trimming took off 2 bases at V and 6 bases at J, with 10 bases between the two ends. CDR3 region: CASSPSGMAGELFF. The CDR3 region has the DNA TGTGCCAGCTCACCATCAGGGATGGCCGGGGAGCTGTTTTTT.

V usage is TRBV10-3 and J usage is TRBJ1-1; 8 bases are a match to TRBD1. Germline CDR1 reads ENHRY; CDR2 reads SYGVKD. The CDR3 is 14 amino acids. V shed 9 bases and J 5 bases; nucleotides not matched to a gene: 11. The DNA for the CDR3 is TGTGCCATACATCAGGGGGCACGGGGTACTGAAGCTTTCTTT. Its translation is CAIHQGARGTEAFF.

The chain carries TRBV6-4 and TRBJ1-1; tentatively, D is TRBD1 (5 bases). The germline V gene has CDR1 MRHNA and CDR2 SNTAGT. The CDR3 extends over 14 amino acids. V was trimmed by 7 bases and J by 5 bases, leaving 17 bases between them. This CDR3 reads CASKKTVGGTEAFF. CDR3 nucleotides: TGTGCCAGCAAAAAGACAGTTGGGGGGACTGAAGCTTTCTTT.

The chain couples TRBV4-3 to TRBJ2-7, with a possible D match to TRBD1 (6 bases). The CDR3 is 15 residues long. The V end was cut by 0 bases, the J end by 3 bases, with 12 bases between. Germline V gene data show CDR1 as LGHNA and CDR2 as YSLEER. CDR3 in amino acids: CASSQDRSGDYEQYF. CDR3 nucleotide sequence: TGCGCCAGCAGCCAAGATCGGTCAGGGGACTACGAGCAGTACTTC.

The rearrangement joins TRBV27 to TRBJ2-7; 13 positions match TRBD2. J was trimmed by 7 bases and V by 3 bases; bases with no gene match: 6. Germline-derived CDR1 and CDR2 are MNHEY and SMNVEV (reference sequence). The CDR3 is 15 amino acids. The CDR3 region is CASSFGTSGTNEQYF. The CDR3 nucleotides are TGTGCCAGCAGTTTTGGGACTAGCGGGACCAATGAGCAGTACTTC.

This sequence joins TRBV19 and TRBJ2-5, with TRBD1 as a possible D gene (6 bases). Germline V lookup: CDR1 LNHDA, CDR2 SQIVND (reference sequence). Trimming removed 3 bases from V and 1 base from J, with 6 bases in between. The CDR3 has 13 amino acids. CDR3 nucleotides: TGTGCCAGTAGTATGGGGGCCCAAGAGACCCAGTACTTC. Translating gives CASSMGAQETQYF.

The CDR3 sequence is CATQKAVHNEQFF. The CDR3 bases are TGTGCCACTCAAAAGGCGGTCCACAATGAGCAGTTCTTC. V usage is TRBV11-2 and J usage is TRBJ2-1, with D unclear. The CDR3 has 13 amino acids. Germline lookup yields CDR1 SGHAT and CDR2 FQNNGV. Trimming removed 10 bases from V and 5 bases from J, with 15 bases in between.

This sequence joins TRBV6-5 and TRBJ1-5; D not certain. This CDR3 spans 14 amino acids. The V and J ends lost 5 bases and 4 bases respectively, with 12 bases between them. The germline V gene has CDR1 MNHEY and CDR2 SVGAGI. CDR3 residues: CASSTRSDNQPQHF. The CDR3 nucleotides read TGTGCCAGCAGTACTCGGAGCGATAATCAGCCCCAGCATTTT.

The chain links TRBV19 to TRBJ1-6, with 7 bases matching TRBD1. The CDR3 extends over 15 amino acids. The junction had 5 bases not matched to a gene; V was cut back by 1 base and J by 8 bases. CDR1 and CDR2 (germline): LNHDA, SQIVND (reference sequence). The CDR3 loop reads CASSIGPRGDSPLHF. Here the CDR3 DNA reads TGTGCCAGTAGTATAGGACCCAGGGGGGATTCACCCCTCCACTTT.

This chain joins TRBV2 and TRBJ1-3; D possibly corresponds to TRBD1 (5 bases). V was pared by 7 bases and J by 0 bases, with 10 bases between. Germline V gene sequence: CDR1 SNHLY, CDR2 FYNNEI. This CDR3 region has 14 residues. CDR3 in amino acids: CASNRQLSGNTIYF. CDR3 bases: TGTGCCAGCAACAGACAGCTCTCTGGAAACACCATATATTTT.

Here the CDR3 DNA reads TGCGCCAGCAGCAAGGGACTAGCGGGGGTGGTCACAGATACGCAGTATTTT. Encoded protein: CASSKGLAGVVTDTQYF. V gene TRBV5-1 combines with J gene TRBJ2-3; 14 bases agree with TRBD2. The J segment lost 2 bases and the V segment lost 4 bases, leaving 6 bases of the junction unmatched. The germline V gene encodes CDR1 SGHRS and CDR2 YFSETQ. The CDR3 length is 17 residues. The variable domain in full, with the rest retrieved from reference TRBV5-1 and TRBJ2-3, is KAGVTQTPRYLIKTRGQQVTLSCSPISGHRSVSWYQQTPGQGLQFLFEYFSETQRNKGNFPGRFSGRQFSNSRSEMNVSTLELGDSALYLCASSKGLAGVVTDTQYFGPGTRLTVL.

This clone was seen only once. V and J are TRBV28 and TRBJ2-7; D is perhaps TRBD2 (5 bases). Germline V gene lookup returns CDR1 MDHEN and CDR2 SYDVKM. The ends were cut back, 5 bases at V and 6 bases at J, with 11 bases in the middle. The CDR3 has 12 amino acids. The CDR3 bases are TGTGCCAGCAGTCTTCCTAGCCGCGAGCAGTACTTC. Amino acids: CASSLPSREQYF.

V usage is TRBV27 and J usage is TRBJ2-2; 9 nucleotides line up with TRBD1. Germline assignment: CDR1 MNHEY and CDR2 SMNVEV (reference sequence). This CDR3 has 15 residues. V trimming: 3 bases; J trimming: 6 bases; junction bases outside the gene matches: 5. The CDR3 DNA reads TGTGCCAGCAGTTTGGACAGGGGATCTTCCGGGGAGCTGTTTTTT. Its translation is CASSLDRGSSGELFF.

CDR3 region: CASGFRGQSSTGELFF. Here the CDR3 DNA reads TGTGCTAGTGGTTTTAGGGGGCAATCAAGCACCGGGGAGCTGTTTTTT. J is TRBJ2-2 and V is TRBV12-5; 7 bases are shared with TRBD1. Germline V CDR1 and CDR2: LGHNT, FRNRAP. The CDR3 covers 16 residues. After removal of 3 bases from V and 4 bases from J, the junction contained 8 bases not matched to a gene.

This clone showed up just a few times. The rearrangement uses TRBV18 and TRBJ1-1, with 8 bases matching TRBD1. V lost 3 bases and J lost 1; bases outside the gene matches: 7. Germline loops: CDR1 KGHSH, CDR2 LQKENI. This CDR3 contains 16 residues. The CDR3 spells CASSPEQGGKNTEAFF. Written as DNA, the CDR3 is TGTGCCAGCTCACCCGAACAGGGGGGGAAGAACACTGAAGCTTTCTTT.

Remarks on this clone: The junction and the germline gene differ at one end; a read error may be behind it. The chain uses TRBV2 and TRBJ1-2; the D is unclear. Looked up from germline, CDR1 is SNHLY and CDR2 is FYNNEI. The CDR3 loop spans 12 amino acids. CDR3 DNA: TGTGCCAGCAGTGTACGGAACTATGGCTACCCCTTC. The encoded protein is CASSVRNYGYPF.

This clone has only one observation. The CDR3 bases are TGTGCCAGCAGTTACGACGGGCGGGGGGGCACAGATACGCAGTATTTT. Its protein product is CASSYDGRGGTDTQYF. This chain uses TRBV6-5 with TRBJ2-3; TRBD2 agrees at 8 bases. The CDR3 runs to 16 residues. CDR1 MNHEY and CDR2 SVGAGI come from the germline V gene. The junction had 5 bases not matched to a gene; V was cut back by 2 bases and J by 1 base.

The V call is TRBV5-5, the J call TRBJ1-2; D is perhaps TRBD1 (5 bases). Trimming stripped 4 bases from V and 8 bases from J, with 24 bases between. The CDR3 has 16 amino acids. Germline CDR1 SGHKS, CDR2 YYEKEE (reference sequence). The CDR3 DNA reads as TGTGCCAGCAGCGGTGGATTCGGGGGGGTAGAGTCGGGCTACACCTTC. Protein: CASSGGFGGVESGYTF.

The chain recombines TRBV6-5 with TRBJ1-5; D gene uncertain. Trimming left V 4 bases short and J 0 bases short, with 10 bases between. Germline-derived CDR1 and CDR2 are MNHEY and SVGAGI. The CDR3 extends over 15 amino acids. The CDR3, as DNA: TGTGCCAGCAGTTCTTACTACGATAGCAATCAGCCCCAGCATTTT. This sequence encodes CASSSYYDSNQPQHF.

The rearrangement links TRBV6-1 to TRBJ2-7, with D unresolved. The CDR3 has 12 amino acids. With 10 bases removed from V and 1 base from J, the gap between germline ends came to 11 bases. CDR1 is MNHNS, CDR2 SASEGT, per germline. As DNA, the CDR3 is TGTGCCACCCGAGGCGGATCCTACGAGCAGTACTTC. Protein sequence: CATRGGSYEQYF.